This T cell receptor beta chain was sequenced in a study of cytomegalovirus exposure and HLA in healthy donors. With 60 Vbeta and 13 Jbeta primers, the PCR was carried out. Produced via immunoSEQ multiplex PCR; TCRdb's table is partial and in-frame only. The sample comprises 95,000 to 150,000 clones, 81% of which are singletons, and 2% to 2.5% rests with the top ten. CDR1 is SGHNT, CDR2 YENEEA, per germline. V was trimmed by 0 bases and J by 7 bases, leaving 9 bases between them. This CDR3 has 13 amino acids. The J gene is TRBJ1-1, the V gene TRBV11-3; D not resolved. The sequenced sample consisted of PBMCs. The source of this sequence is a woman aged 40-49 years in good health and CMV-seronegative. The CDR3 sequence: CASSLDIRGEAFF. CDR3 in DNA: TGTGCCAGCAGCTTAGATATACGAGGTGAAGCTTTCTTT.